What follows are 9 T cell receptor beta chains derived from one specimen sequenced in a study of OX40 agonist ivuxolimab in advanced cancers. Libraries were prepared by immunoSEQ multiplex PCR; TCRdb keeps only in-frame clonotypes and omits some of them. The sample has around 94,000 clones, around nine tenths seen once. The source was CD4+ or CD8+ T cells sorted from blood, collected in a trial of the OX40 agonist ivuxolimab. These receptors were taken from an adult with an advanced solid tumor such as melanoma, head and neck, liver or kidney cancer.

This chain connects TRBV7-6 to TRBJ2-2; no clear D. The CDR3 consists of 15 residues. Per germline, CDR1 SGHVS and CDR2 FNYEAQ. Trimming removed 2 bases at V and 3 bases at J, with 10 bases between. This CDR3 is CASSLNSAYTGELFF. The CDR3 coding sequence is TGTGCCAGCAGCTTAAACAGCGCCTACACCGGGGAGCTGTTTTTT.

The chain couples TRBV5-1 to TRBJ1-4, with D unclear. The CDR3 has 15 amino acids. Between the trimmed V and J ends, which lost 0 bases and 5 bases, there was a span of 11 bases. Germline V lookup: CDR1 SGHRS, CDR2 YFSETQ. The chain's CDR3 is CASSLAGEKNEKLFF. The CDR3 coding sequence is TGCGCCAGCAGCTTGGCCGGGGAGAAGAATGAAAAACTGTTTTTT.

The rearrangement links TRBV7-2 to TRBJ2-3, with 11 bases that match TRBD2. Germline V gene sequence: CDR1 SGHTA, CDR2 FQGNSA. With V trimmed by 4 bases and J by 6 bases, 9 bases remained unmatched. This CDR3 has 16 amino acids. For the CDR3, the DNA is TGTGCCAGCAGCTCTTTAGCGGGAGGGCCAGCGGATACGCAGTATTTT. Translation gives CASSSLAGGPADTQYF.

Only a few counts were recorded for this clone. The chain links TRBV5-1 to TRBJ2-3, with 8 positions matching TRBD1. V trimming: 0 bases; J trimming: 1 base; junction bases outside the gene matches: 7. CDR3 length: 17 residues. Germline loops: CDR1 SGHRS, CDR2 YFSETQ. CDR3 loop: CASSLGAGGFRTDTQYF. Written as DNA, the CDR3 is TGCGCCAGCAGCTTGGGGGCAGGGGGCTTTCGCACAGATACGCAGTATTTT. Full variable domain (missing parts from reference TRBV5-1 and TRBJ2-3): KAGVTQTPRYLIKTRGQQVTLSCSPISGHRSVSWYQQTPGQGLQFLFEYFSETQRNKGNFPGRFSGRQFSNSRSEMNVSTLELGDSALYLCASSLGAGGFRTDTQYFGPGTRLTVL.

The V call is TRBV10-3, the J call TRBJ2-6; a weak D match, TRBD1 (6 bases). Germline V CDR1 and CDR2: ENHRY, SYGVKD. The CDR3 has 14 amino acids. The V end was cut by 4 bases, the J end by 2 bases, with 6 bases between. The CDR3 DNA reads as TGTGCCATCAGTGCAGGGGCTGGGGCCAACGTCCTGACTTTC. Protein: CAISAGAGANVLTF.

The chain joins TRBV19 to TRBJ1-5, with D unresolved. V was pared by 4 bases and J by 4 bases, with 11 bases between. CDR3 length equals 14 residues. The V gene's germline CDR1 is LNHDA and CDR2 SQIVND (reference sequence). Written as DNA, the CDR3 is TGTGCCAGTAGTAACAGAGCCCAAAATCAGCCCCAGCATTTT. Protein product: CASSNRAQNQPQHF.

The chain couples TRBV25-1 to TRBJ1-2, with D maybe TRBD1 (5 bases). Trimming removed 2 bases from V and 8 bases from J, with 12 bases in between. This CDR3 contains 13 residues. CDR1 and CDR2 (germline): MGHDK, SYGVNS. The CDR3: CASSEPGEPGYTF. CDR3 in DNA: TGTGCCAGCAGTGAACCGGGGGAACCGGGCTACACCTTC.

This clone was seen once. The DNA for the CDR3 is TGTGCCAGCAGTTTAAAAGGGGGCGAACGCTATGGCTACACCTTC. Its protein product is CASSLKGGERYGYTF. V gene TRBV28 combines with J gene TRBJ1-2, with 7 bases that match TRBD1. Trimming at V came to 2 bases and at J to 4 bases, leaving 7 bases not matched to a gene. Germline CDR1 and CDR2: MDHEN and SYDVKM. The CDR3 consists of 15 residues.

The J gene is TRBJ2-7, the V gene TRBV27; 9 nucleotides match TRBD2. This CDR3 is 15 amino acids long. CDR1 MNHEY and CDR2 SMNVEV come from the germline V gene (reference sequence). The V and J ends lost 6 bases and 2 bases, in that order; junction bases with no gene match: 8. Here the CDR3 DNA reads TGTGCCAGCAGCCTTAGCGGGAGCGTCGCCTACGAGCAGTACTTC. Protein product: CASSLSGSVAYEQYF.